This T cell receptor beta chain was obtained from a study of beta chain features in type 1 diabetes. This clone has only a few counts. Its antigen is still unknown. CDR1 MNHEY and CDR2 SMNVEV come from the germline V gene (reference sequence). V lost 5 bases and J lost 0; bases outside the gene matches: 3. The CDR3 covers 14 residues. General study findings and limits: Shorter TCRB CDR3s, moderately but significantly so, marked every one of the four CD4+ subsets in Type 1 diabetes patients. Fewer insertions but more deletions were seen at VDJ junctions in type 1 diabetes patients.

The entirety of the isolated RNA underwent reverse transcription, so expressed TCRB transcripts were sequenced. Using immunoSEQ multiplex PCR, the repertoire was profiled, and TCRdb retains in-frame clones only, with some absent. The sample has a few hundred thousand clones, around 16% seen once. This clonotype was sampled from a man in his thirties or forties with type 1 diabetes. The chain combines TRBV27 with TRBJ1-2, with 7 positions matching TRBD1. The sequenced sample was naive CD4+ T cells from blood. CDR3 coding DNA: TGTGCCAGCAGTGGGACAGAAGCTAACTATGGCTACACCTTC. Residues: CASSGTEANYGYTF.